A single sample gave rise to the 21 T cell receptor beta chains below, sequenced in a study of blood T cell repertoires in COVID-19. Using immunoSEQ multiplex PCR, the repertoire was profiled, and TCRdb retains in-frame clones only, with some absent. The sample lists approximately 240,000 clones, more than 60% occurring once. Sequencing was done on a sample of peripheral blood. The origin of the receptors is a woman aged 40 to 55 with active or convalescent COVID-19.

The V gene is TRBV2, the J gene TRBJ1-1, with TRBD1 identical over 7 bases. The CDR3 loop spans 16 amino acids. Germline V gene sequence: CDR1 SNHLY, CDR2 FYNNEI. V shed 2 bases, J shed 4 bases, and the junction held 10 bases outside the gene matches. The CDR3 bases are TGTGCCAGCAGTGAAATTAGGGGACAGAGGTCCACTGAAGCTTTCTTT. Amino acid sequence: CASSEIRGQRSTEAFF.

The chain recombines TRBV6-1 with TRBJ1-1; D may be TRBD1 (6 bases). CDR3 length equals 12 residues. The germline V and J ends were trimmed by 2 bases and 8 bases, with 9 bases remaining between them. Germline CDR1 is MNHNS and CDR2 is SASEGT. The CDR3 DNA sequence: TGTGCCAGCAGTGAACCAGGGACAGAAGCTTTCTTT. This sequence encodes CASSEPGTEAFF.

A single count supports this clone. The chain uses TRBV21-1 and TRBJ1-5; the table assigns TRBD1, which was not confirmed against the DNA. TRBV21-1 is a documented pseudogene. The CDR3 has 16 residues. The CDR3 sequence: CASRGVKDIVNQPQHF. The CDR3 bases are TGTGCCAGCAGAGGTGTTAAGGACATAGTCAATCAGCCCCAGCATTTT.

CDR3 protein: CASSLEAGANYGYTF. CDR3 sequence (DNA): TGTGCCAGCAGCTTAGAGGCGGGAGCTAACTATGGCTACACCTTC. The chain is built from TRBV7-6 and TRBJ1-2; D is uncertain. Trimming removed 1 base from V and 0 bases from J, with 9 bases in between. The CDR3 contains 15 residues. Germline CDR1 SGHVS, CDR2 FNYEAQ.

The CDR3 nucleotides read TGTGCCAGCAGCTGGGGACAGGGGGGCGCTTTAGTCGAAGCTTTCTTT. It translates to CASSWGQGGALVEAFF. The chain couples TRBV5-4 to TRBJ1-1, with TRBD1 matching over 11 bases. The CDR3 has 16 residues. V trimming: 3 bases; J trimming: 8 bases; junction bases outside the gene matches: 12. Per germline, CDR1 SGHNT and CDR2 YYREEE (reference sequence).

The chain recombines TRBV11-1 with TRBJ2-6; D may be TRBD1 (5 bases). The CDR3 runs 16 residues. V lost 3 bases to trimming and J lost 1 base, with 10 bases between them. Germline CDR1 is SGHAT and CDR2 is FQDESV (reference sequence). DNA for the CDR3: TGTGCCAGCAGCTTTCATCCAGGGTCTGGGGCCAACGTCCTGACTTTC. This codes for CASSFHPGSGANVLTF.

The chain links TRBV7-2 to TRBJ1-1; perhaps TRBD1 as D (6 bases). The V and J ends lost 5 bases and 10 bases respectively, with 23 bases between them. The CDR3 is made up of 15 amino acids. Germline V CDR1 and CDR2: SGHTA, FQGNSA. The CDR3 loop is CASSPGTGTGYRAFF. As DNA, the CDR3 is TGTGCCAGCAGCCCAGGCACAGGGACCGGGTACCGAGCTTTCTTT.

This rearrangement joins TRBV6-5 to TRBJ1-1; TRBD1 might be the D (6 bases). V was pared by 2 bases and J by 6 bases, with 10 bases between. Germline V gene sequence: CDR1 MNHEY, CDR2 SVGAGI. CDR3 size: 13 residues. The CDR3 sequence: CASSYPGVPEAFF. The CDR3 DNA reads TGTGCCAGCAGTTACCCAGGGGTGCCTGAAGCTTTCTTT.

The gene calls are TRBV5-1 and TRBJ1-5; no clear D. Trimming removed 4 bases at V and 3 bases at J, with 14 bases between. Germline CDR1 is SGHRS and CDR2 is YFSETQ. This CDR3 region has 15 residues. This CDR3 reads CASSPLGNSNQPQHF. The CDR3 DNA is TGCGCCAGCAGCCCGCTCGGGAATTCCAATCAGCCCCAGCATTTT.

The rearrangement links TRBV6-5 to TRBJ2-5; possibly TRBD2 for D (6 bases). This CDR3 region has 13 residues. The germline V gene has CDR1 MNHEY and CDR2 SVGAGI. Trimming stripped 5 bases from V and 5 bases from J, with 12 bases between. The CDR3 DNA sequence: TGTGCCAGCAGTAGATCCCGGGGGGAGACCCAGTACTTC. It translates to CASSRSRGETQYF.

The rearrangement joins TRBV5-1 to TRBJ2-1; TRBD2 agrees at 13 bases. The germline gives CDR1 SGHRS, CDR2 YFSETQ. Trimming took 4 bases from V and 6 from J; bases not matched to a gene: 7. This CDR3 has 16 residues. CDR3 region: CASSAGLAGLLNEQFF. For the CDR3, the DNA is TGCGCCAGCAGCGCGGGACTAGCGGGACTACTCAATGAGCAGTTCTTC. Combining the CDR3 with reference TRBV5-1 and TRBJ2-1 gives the whole variable domain KAGVTQTPRYLIKTRGQQVTLSCSPISGHRSVSWYQQTPGQGLQFLFEYFSETQRNKGNFPGRFSGRQFSNSRSEMNVSTLELGDSALYLCASSAGLAGLLNEQFFGPGTRLTVL.

This chain joins TRBV15 and TRBJ1-2; D unclear. CDR1 LNHNV and CDR2 YYDKDF come from the germline V gene (reference sequence). The CDR3 runs to 11 residues. Trimming stripped 0 bases from V and 6 bases from J, with 2 bases between. The CDR3 DNA follows: TGTGCCACCAGCAGAGACAATGGCTACACCTTC. This codes for CATSRDNGYTF.

This chain uses TRBV7-6 with TRBJ1-2; 7 nucleotides line up with TRBD1. V was clipped by 0 bases and J by 5 bases; unmatched bases: 6. The CDR3 contains 15 residues. Germline CDR1 and CDR2: SGHVS and FNYEAQ. As DNA, the CDR3 is TGTGCCAGCAGCTTAGCGGGGGGCAGGGGGTATGGCTACACCTTC. It yields the protein CASSLAGGRGYGYTF.

The chain recombines TRBV18 with TRBJ1-2; D not resolved. CDR1 and CDR2 (germline): KGHSH, LQKENI. Trimming pared 3 bases from V and 5 bases from J, leaving 10 bases between. The CDR3 spans 13 residues. Written as DNA, the CDR3 is TGTGCCAGCTCACCTACCGGGGAGTATGGCTACACCTTC. It is translated as CASSPTGEYGYTF.

The chain uses TRBV19 and TRBJ1-2; D might be TRBD1 (5 bases). Trimming left V 5 bases short and J 6 bases short, with 7 bases between. Germline-derived CDR1 and CDR2 are LNHDA and SQIVND (reference sequence). The CDR3 sequence is 11 residues long. CDR3 sequence reads: CASSARDGYTF. CDR3 DNA sequence: TGTGCCAGTAGTGCCAGGGATGGCTACACCTTC.

This chain uses TRBV9 with TRBJ1-2; TRBD1 agrees at 7 bases. This CDR3 is 15 amino acids long. The V gene's germline CDR1 is SGDLS and CDR2 YYNGEE. The junction had 10 bases not matched to a gene; V was cut back by 2 bases and J by 6 bases. The CDR3 reads CASSVQGEALDGYTF. The CDR3 region has the DNA TGTGCCAGCAGCGTCCAGGGGGAGGCCCTCGATGGCTACACCTTC.

The V gene is TRBV9, the J gene TRBJ2-6; unclear D gene. The V end was cut by 0 bases, the J end by 0 bases, with 4 bases between. The CDR3 spans 15 residues. CDR1 and CDR2 from the germline V gene are SGDLS and YYNGEE. As DNA, the CDR3 is TGTGCCAGCAGCGTAGCCGGCTCTGGGGCCAACGTCCTGACTTTC. It encodes CASSVAGSGANVLTF.

This rearrangement joins TRBV18 to TRBJ2-1, with 11 bases aligning to TRBD2. The length of the CDR3 is 16 residues. Looked up from germline, CDR1 is KGHSH and CDR2 is LQKENI. The trim removed 3 bases at V and 6 bases at J, leaving 7 bases unmatched. The CDR3 nucleotides are TGTGCCAGCTCACCCCCGACTAGCGGGGCTGGCAATGAGCAGTTCTTC. It is translated as CASSPPTSGAGNEQFF.

The chain uses TRBV27 and TRBJ2-2; D remains unclear. V lost 4 bases, J lost 2 bases, and 11 bases lay in between. This CDR3 comprises 15 residues. Per germline, CDR1 MNHEY and CDR2 SMNVEV (reference sequence). The CDR3 is CASSSPRYNTGELFF. The CDR3 nucleotides read TGTGCCAGCAGTTCTCCCCGGTATAACACCGGGGAGCTGTTTTTT.

The genes are TRBV19 and TRBJ2-7; no clear D gene. This CDR3 has 15 residues. CDR1 is LNHDA and CDR2 is SQIVND in the germline V gene (reference sequence). V dropped 5 bases and J dropped 1 base, with 15 bases sitting between them. CDR3 coding DNA: TGTGCCAGTAGTCCGAGCCGTTACGGTTCCTACGAGCAGTACTTC. Protein sequence: CASSPSRYGSYEQYF.

This clone was seen many times. The chain links TRBV6-6 to TRBJ1-2, with TRBD1 matching over 9 bases. V was pared by 4 bases and J by 4 bases, with 7 bases of the junction left unmatched. The CDR3 runs to 15 residues. Looked up from germline, CDR1 is MNHNY and CDR2 is SVGAGI (reference sequence). CDR3 DNA: TGTGCCAGCAGTTCCCCCCGGACAGGGGTCTATGGCTACACCTTC. This encodes CASSSPRTGVYGYTF.